Below are 10 T cell receptor beta chains sequenced from a single sample in a study of shared clonotypes between healthy human individuals. Generated by immunoSEQ multiplex PCR, the TCRdb table keeps only in-frame clones and is missing some. The repertoire consists of over 400,000 clones, with about 96% occurring once and the leading ten covering 0.05% to 0.07%. Specimen: naive CD4+ T cells sorted from blood. As to subset: CD45RA+ positively selected. The receptors come from a woman younger than 45 in good health.

This clone was seen more than once but under ten times. This chain joins TRBV2 and TRBJ1-5, with 7 bases identical to TRBD1. Germline CDR1 is SNHLY and CDR2 is FYNNEI. The CDR3 is 15 amino acids. Unmatched junction bases numbered 9, after V lost 4 bases and J lost 6 bases. CDR3 residues: CASSARTGLGQPQHF. Here the CDR3 DNA reads TGTGCCAGCAGTGCCCGGACAGGATTAGGTCAGCCCCAGCATTTT.

The chain carries TRBV30 and TRBJ1-1, with D possibly TRBD1 on 5 matching bases. Germline V gene sequence: CDR1 GTSNPN, CDR2 SVGIG (reference sequence). The CDR3 is made up of 15 amino acids. CDR3 DNA: TGTGCTTCAAGAGTGGGACTTGCCCGGAACACTGAAGCTTTCTTT. This encodes CASRVGLARNTEAFF.

About this clone: In the same sample, other DNA sequences code for this CDR3. The V gene is TRBV5-1, the J gene TRBJ2-5; D remains ambiguous. The CDR3 is made up of 12 amino acids. With 4 bases removed from V and 2 bases from J, the gap between germline ends came to 6 bases. Germline CDR1 and CDR2: SGHRS and YFSETQ. The CDR3 protein is CASSVSQETQYF. CDR3 nucleotide sequence: TGCGCCAGCAGCGTCAGTCAAGAGACCCAGTACTTC.

The rearrangement joins TRBV5-1 to TRBJ2-4; 9 bases align to TRBD2. The CDR3 loop spans 17 amino acids. The trim removed 1 base at V and 8 bases at J, leaving 13 bases unmatched. The V gene's germline CDR1 is SGHRS and CDR2 YFSETQ. The CDR3 DNA is TGCGCCAGCAGCTTGATGTTTACTAGCGGGCCTGGGGACATTCAGTACTTC. Encoded protein: CASSLMFTSGPGDIQYF.

This clone was seen just once. J is TRBJ2-3 and V is TRBV4-2, with D possibly being TRBD2 (6 bases). The germline V and J ends were trimmed by 0 bases and 4 bases, with 8 bases remaining between them. The germline gives CDR1 LGHNA, CDR2 YNFKEQ. This CDR3 comprises 14 residues. CDR3 region: CASSQDGTPDTQYF. The CDR3 coding sequence is TGTGCCAGCAGCCAAGATGGGACTCCAGATACGCAGTATTTT.

The chain joins TRBV29-1 to TRBJ2-5, with D perhaps TRBD2 (6 bases). Matching the DNA end better, TRBJ2-7 makes the J call doubtful. Germline-derived CDR1 and CDR2 are SQVTM and ANQGSEA. The CDR3 has 11 residues. The DNA for the CDR3 is TGCAGCGTCGGGGGAACCTACGAGCAGTACTTC. It codes for CSVGGTYEQYF.

The gene calls are TRBV28 and TRBJ1-1; weak D call: TRBD1 (6 bases). CDR1 and CDR2 from the germline V gene are MDHEN and SYDVKM. The CDR3 is 16 amino acids. Deletions cut 3 bases from V and 4 bases from J, with 18 bases between. This CDR3 reads CASSFPPGGGGTEAFF. The CDR3 region has the DNA TGTGCCAGCAGTTTCCCACCGGGGGGGGGCGGCACTGAAGCTTTCTTT.

The gene calls are TRBV7-9 and TRBJ1-6, with 7 bases matching TRBD1. V trimming: 4 bases; J trimming: 9 bases; junction bases outside the gene matches: 6. Germline CDR1 SEHNR, CDR2 FQNEAQ (reference sequence). The CDR3 is 14 amino acids. CDR3 sequence reads: CASSYTGETSPLHF. The CDR3, as DNA: TGTGCCAGCAGCTATACAGGGGAGACTTCACCCCTCCACTTT.

The chain recombines TRBV9 with TRBJ2-1; 8 nucleotides match TRBD2. This CDR3 is built from 14 residues. Trimming removed 0 bases from V and 9 bases from J; junction bases left unmatched: 5. From germline, CDR1 is SGDLS and CDR2 YYNGEE. CDR3 nucleotide sequence: TGTGCCAGCAGCGTAGGGACTAGCCCCTTTGAGCAGTTCTTC. Translating it yields CASSVGTSPFEQFF.

The chain uses TRBV30 and TRBJ2-5, with TRBD1 matching 8 bases. Germline V lookup: CDR1 GTSNPN, CDR2 SVGIG (reference sequence). CDR3 size: 16 residues. With V trimmed by 2 bases and J by 4 bases, 12 bases remained unmatched. CDR3 region: CAWSNSRQGRRETQYF. The DNA for the CDR3 is TGTGCCTGGAGTAATTCGAGACAGGGGCGACGAGAGACCCAGTACTTC.